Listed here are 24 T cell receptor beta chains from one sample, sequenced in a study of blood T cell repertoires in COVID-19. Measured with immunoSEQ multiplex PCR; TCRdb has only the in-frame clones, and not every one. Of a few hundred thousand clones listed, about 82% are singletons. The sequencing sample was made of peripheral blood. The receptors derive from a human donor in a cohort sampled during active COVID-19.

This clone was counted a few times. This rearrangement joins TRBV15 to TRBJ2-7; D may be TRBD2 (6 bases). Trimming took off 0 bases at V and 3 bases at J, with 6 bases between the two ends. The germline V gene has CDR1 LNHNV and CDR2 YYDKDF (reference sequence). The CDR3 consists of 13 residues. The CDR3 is CATSRDGSYEQYF. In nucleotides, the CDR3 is TGTGCCACCAGCAGAGACGGGAGCTACGAGCAGTACTTC.

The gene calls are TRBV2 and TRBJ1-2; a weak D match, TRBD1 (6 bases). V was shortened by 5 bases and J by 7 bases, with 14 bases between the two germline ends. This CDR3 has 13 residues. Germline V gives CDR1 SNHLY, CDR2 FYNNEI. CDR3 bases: TGTGCCAGCAGTTTTTCAGGGGAGTCTGGCTACACCTTC. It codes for CASSFSGESGYTF.

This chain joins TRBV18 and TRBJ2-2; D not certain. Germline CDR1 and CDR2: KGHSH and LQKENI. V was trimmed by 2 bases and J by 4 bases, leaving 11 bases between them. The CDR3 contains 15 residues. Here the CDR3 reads CASSPGTHTTGELFF. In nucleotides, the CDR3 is TGTGCCAGCTCACCAGGCACCCATACCACCGGGGAGCTGTTTTTT.

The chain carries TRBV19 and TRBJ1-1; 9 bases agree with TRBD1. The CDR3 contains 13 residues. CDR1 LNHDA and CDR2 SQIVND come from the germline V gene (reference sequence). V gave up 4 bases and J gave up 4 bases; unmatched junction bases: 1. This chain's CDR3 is CASSKDRGTEAFF. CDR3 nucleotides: TGTGCCAGTAGTAAGGACAGGGGCACTGAAGCTTTCTTT.

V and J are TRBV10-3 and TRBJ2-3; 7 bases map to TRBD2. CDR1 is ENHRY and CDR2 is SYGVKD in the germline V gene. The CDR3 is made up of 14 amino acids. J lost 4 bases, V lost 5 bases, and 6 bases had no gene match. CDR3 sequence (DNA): TGTGCCATCAGTAGCGGGGTAGGTTCAGATACGCAGTATTTT. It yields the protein CAISSGVGSDTQYF.

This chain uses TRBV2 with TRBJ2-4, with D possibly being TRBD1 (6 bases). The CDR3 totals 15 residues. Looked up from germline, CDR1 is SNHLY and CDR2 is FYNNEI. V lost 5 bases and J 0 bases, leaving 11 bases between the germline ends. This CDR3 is CASSRTERAKNIQYF. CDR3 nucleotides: TGTGCCAGCAGTCGGACAGAGAGAGCCAAAAACATTCAGTACTTC.

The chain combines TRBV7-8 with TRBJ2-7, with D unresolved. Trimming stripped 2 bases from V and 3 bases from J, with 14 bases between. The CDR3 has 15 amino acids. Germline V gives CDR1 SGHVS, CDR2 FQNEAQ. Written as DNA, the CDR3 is TGTGCCAGCAGCTTATATGAACAACCTTTCTACGAGCAGTACTTC. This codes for CASSLYEQPFYEQYF. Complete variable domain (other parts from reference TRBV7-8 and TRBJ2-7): GAGVSQSPRYKVAKRGQDVALRCDPISGHVSLFWYQQALGQGPEFLTYFQNEAQLDKSGLPSDRFFAERPEGSVSTLKIQRTQQEDSAVYLCASSLYEQPFYEQYFGPGTRLTVT.

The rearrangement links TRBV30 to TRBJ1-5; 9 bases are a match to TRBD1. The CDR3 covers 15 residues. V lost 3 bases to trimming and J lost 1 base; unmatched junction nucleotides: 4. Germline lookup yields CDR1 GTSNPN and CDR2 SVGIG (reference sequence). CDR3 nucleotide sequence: TGTGCCTGGAGGGGACAGGGCAAAAGCAATCAGCCCCAGCATTTT. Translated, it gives CAWRGQGKSNQPQHF.

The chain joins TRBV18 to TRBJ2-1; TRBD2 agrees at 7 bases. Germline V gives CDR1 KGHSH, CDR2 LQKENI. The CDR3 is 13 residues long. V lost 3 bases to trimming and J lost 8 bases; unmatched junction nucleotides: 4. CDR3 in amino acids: CASSPRAGDEQFF. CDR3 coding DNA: TGTGCCAGCTCACCCCGGGCGGGGGATGAGCAGTTCTTC. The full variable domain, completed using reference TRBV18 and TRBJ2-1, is NAGVMQNPRHLVRRRGQEARLRCSPMKGHSHVYWYRQLPEEGLKFMVYLQKENIIDESGMPKERFSAEFPKEGPSILRIQQVVRGDSAAYFCASSPRAGDEQFFGPGTRLTVL.

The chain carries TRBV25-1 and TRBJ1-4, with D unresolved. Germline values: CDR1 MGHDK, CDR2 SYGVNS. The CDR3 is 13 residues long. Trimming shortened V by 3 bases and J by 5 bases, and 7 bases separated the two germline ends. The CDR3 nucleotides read TGTGCCAGCAGTGACAGGCCAAATGAAAAACTGTTTTTT. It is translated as CASSDRPNEKLFF.

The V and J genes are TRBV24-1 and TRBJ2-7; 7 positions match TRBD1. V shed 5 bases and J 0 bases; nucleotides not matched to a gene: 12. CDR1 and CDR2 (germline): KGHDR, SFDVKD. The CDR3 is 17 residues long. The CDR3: CATSVGQPTNASYEQYF. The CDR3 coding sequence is TGTGCCACCAGTGTGGGACAGCCTACAAACGCCTCCTACGAGCAGTACTTC.

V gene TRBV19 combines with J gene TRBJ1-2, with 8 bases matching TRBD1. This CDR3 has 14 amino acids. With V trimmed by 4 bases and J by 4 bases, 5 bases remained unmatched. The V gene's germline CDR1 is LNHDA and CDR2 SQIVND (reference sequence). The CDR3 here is CASSTGQGGYGYTF. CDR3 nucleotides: TGTGCCAGTAGTACCGGACAGGGCGGCTATGGCTACACCTTC. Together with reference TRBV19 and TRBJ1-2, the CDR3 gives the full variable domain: DGGITQSPKYLFRKEGQNVTLSCEQNLNHDAMYWYRQDPGQGLRLIYYSQIVNDFQKGDIAEGYSVSREKKESFPLTVTSAQKNPTAFYLCASSTGQGGYGYTFGSGTRLTVV.

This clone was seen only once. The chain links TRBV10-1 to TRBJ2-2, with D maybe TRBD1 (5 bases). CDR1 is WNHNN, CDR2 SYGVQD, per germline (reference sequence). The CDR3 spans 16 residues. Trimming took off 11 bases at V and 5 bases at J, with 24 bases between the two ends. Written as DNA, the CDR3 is TGCGCCGGATCGACAGACCACCCAAAAGGTACCGGGGAGCTGTTTTTT. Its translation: CAGSTDHPKGTGELFF.

This CDR3 reads CASSLARGGDEAFF. The CDR3 bases are TGTGCCAGCTCACTGGCTAGGGGAGGTGATGAAGCTTTCTTT. This chain connects TRBV18 to TRBJ1-1, with D possibly matching TRBD1 (5 bases). Trimming took off 4 bases at V and 7 bases at J, with 16 bases between the two ends. CDR3 length: 14 amino acids. Germline values: CDR1 KGHSH, CDR2 LQKENI.

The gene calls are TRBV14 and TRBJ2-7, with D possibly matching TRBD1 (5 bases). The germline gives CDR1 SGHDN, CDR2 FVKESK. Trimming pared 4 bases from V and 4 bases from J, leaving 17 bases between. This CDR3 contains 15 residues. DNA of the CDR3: TGTGCCAGCAGCCTGGAACCAGGGTATCTGTACGAGCAGTACTTC. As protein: CASSLEPGYLYEQYF.

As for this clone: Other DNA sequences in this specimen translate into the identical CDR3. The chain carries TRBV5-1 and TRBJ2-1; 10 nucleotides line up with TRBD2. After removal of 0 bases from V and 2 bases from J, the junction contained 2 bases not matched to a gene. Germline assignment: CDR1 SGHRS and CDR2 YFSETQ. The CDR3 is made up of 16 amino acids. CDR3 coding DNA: TGCGCCAGCAGCTTGGATCTAGCGGGGGCCTACAATGAGCAGTTCTTC. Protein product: CASSLDLAGAYNEQFF.

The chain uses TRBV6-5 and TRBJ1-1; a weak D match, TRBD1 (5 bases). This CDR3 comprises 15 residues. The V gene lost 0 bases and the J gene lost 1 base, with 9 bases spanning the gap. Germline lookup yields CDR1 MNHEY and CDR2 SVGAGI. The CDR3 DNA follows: TGTGCCAGCAGTTACTCGGTTAGGGGGAACACTGAAGCTTTCTTT. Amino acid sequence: CASSYSVRGNTEAFF.

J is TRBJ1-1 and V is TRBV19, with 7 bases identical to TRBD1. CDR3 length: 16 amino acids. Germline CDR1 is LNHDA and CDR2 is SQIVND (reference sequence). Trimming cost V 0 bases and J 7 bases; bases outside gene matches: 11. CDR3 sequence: CASSIDIWTGPNEAFF. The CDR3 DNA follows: TGTGCCAGTAGTATAGATATTTGGACAGGTCCGAATGAAGCTTTCTTT.

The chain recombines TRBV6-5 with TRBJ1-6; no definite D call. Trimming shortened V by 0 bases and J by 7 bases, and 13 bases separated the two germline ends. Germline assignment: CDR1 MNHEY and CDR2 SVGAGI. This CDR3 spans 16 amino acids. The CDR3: CASSYSTAVSNSPLHF. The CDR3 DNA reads TGTGCCAGCAGTTACTCAACAGCAGTCTCGAATTCACCCCTCCACTTT.

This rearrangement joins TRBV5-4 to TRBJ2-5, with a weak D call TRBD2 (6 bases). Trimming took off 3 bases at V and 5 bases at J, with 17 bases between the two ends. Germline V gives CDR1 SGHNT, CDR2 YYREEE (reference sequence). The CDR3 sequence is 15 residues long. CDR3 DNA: TGTGCCAGCAGCTGGTGGGACTCCATGGGGGAGACCCAGTACTTC. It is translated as CASSWWDSMGETQYF.

The CDR3 loop reads CASSPGGSYNEQFF. As DNA, the CDR3 is TGTGCCAGCAGCCCAGGGGGCTCCTACAATGAGCAGTTCTTC. The chain has TRBV11-1 and TRBJ2-1; the match to TRBD1 covers 7 bases. V gave up 5 bases and J gave up 0 bases; unmatched junction bases: 1. CDR3 length: 14 residues. The germline gives CDR1 SGHAT, CDR2 FQDESV (reference sequence).

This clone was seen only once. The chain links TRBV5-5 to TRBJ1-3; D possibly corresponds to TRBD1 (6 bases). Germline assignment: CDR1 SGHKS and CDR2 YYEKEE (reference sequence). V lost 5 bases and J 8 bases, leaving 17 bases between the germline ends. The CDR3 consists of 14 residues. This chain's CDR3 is CASSPGVLTDTIYF. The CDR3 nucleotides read TGTGCCAGCAGTCCAGGGGTATTAACGGACACCATATATTTT. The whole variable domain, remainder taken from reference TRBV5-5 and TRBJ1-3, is DAGVTQSPTHLIKTRGQQVTLRCSPISGHKSVSWYQQVLGQGPQFIFQYYEKEERGRGNFPDRFSARQFPNYSSELNVNALLLGDSALYLCASSPGVLTDTIYFGEGSWLTVV.

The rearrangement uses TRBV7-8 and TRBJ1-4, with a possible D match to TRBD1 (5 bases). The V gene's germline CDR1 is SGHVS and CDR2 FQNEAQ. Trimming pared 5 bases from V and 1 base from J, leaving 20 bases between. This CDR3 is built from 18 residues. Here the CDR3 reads CASSPPGPGGQTNEKLFF. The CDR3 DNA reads TGTGCCAGCAGCCCACCCGGACCGGGGGGTCAAACTAATGAAAAACTGTTTTTT.

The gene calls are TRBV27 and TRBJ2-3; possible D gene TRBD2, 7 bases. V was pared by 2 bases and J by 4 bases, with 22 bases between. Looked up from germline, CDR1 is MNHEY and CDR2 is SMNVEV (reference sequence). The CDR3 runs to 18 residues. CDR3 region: CASSLGRVGGGFADTQYF. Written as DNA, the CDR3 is TGTGCCAGCAGTTTAGGCCGGGTGGGGGGGGGCTTCGCAGATACGCAGTATTTT.